This T cell receptor (beta chain) was retrieved from a study of blood T cell repertoires in COVID-19. As for the study in general: COVID-19 samples from acute and convalescent phases originated in the United States, Italy and Spain. Sources were T cells, B-cell-depleted T cells, or PBMCs; the material itself was cDNA or gDNA.

Germline V gives CDR1 SGHRS, CDR2 YFSETQ. CDR3 length: 12 amino acids. The germline V and J ends were trimmed by 6 bases and 4 bases, with 7 bases remaining between them. As originally analysed: Estimated nucleated cell counts came from reference gene primer amplification. Generated by immunoSEQ multiplex PCR, the TCRdb table keeps only in-frame clones and is missing some. D and trimming were read from the DNA, whereas the V and J calls and clone size are those reported in that table. Here the sample spans about 240,000 clones, around 87% being singletons. This clonotype was sampled from a man in his 60s who had recovered from COVID-19. The sample was peripheral blood. The J gene is TRBJ2-2, the V gene TRBV5-1; D may be TRBD1 (6 bases). CDR3 amino acids: CASKDSTGELFF. The DNA for the CDR3 is TGCGCCAGCAAGGACAGCACCGGGGAGCTGTTTTTT.